This T cell receptor beta chain was retrieved from a study of blood T cells in healthy people across ages. Overall study findings and caveats: Changes seen in expanded clonotypes were possibly confounded by donor CMV status left unknown.

Germline V gene sequence: CDR1 SGHDT, CDR2 YYEEEE. V shed 6 bases and J shed 9 bases, with 12 bases lying between them. This CDR3 spans 11 amino acids. Primed by a sample-barcoded 5' primer and a J-beta primer mix, a second PCR proceeded for 7 to 11 cycles. TCRdb recomputed calls from the 5' RACE reads with MiXCR, one row per CDR3 protein. The table shows 800,000 or so distinct CDR3 sequences, with around 68% occurring only once. This clonotype was counted a single time. The target antigen is unknown. The clonotype comes from a young man in good health. The chain combines TRBV5-6 with TRBJ1-2; a possible D gene is TRBD1 (5 bases). Sequencing input: blood. Here the CDR3 DNA reads TGTGCCAGCAAATGGGGGAATAGCTACACCTTC. It translates to CASKWGNSYTF.